The T cell receptor (beta chain) under discussion was sequenced for a study of shared clonotypes between healthy human individuals. Study-level background: CD8 memory received one plate per donor, CD8 naive two, CD4 memory three and CD4 naive three.

Germline V gene data show CDR1 as LNHNV and CDR2 as YYDKDF (reference sequence). V lost 7 bases to trimming and J lost 1 base; unmatched junction nucleotides: 2. The CDR3 has 15 residues. The protocol was immunoSEQ multiplex PCR, while the TCRdb copy is restricted to in-frame clones and leaves out a portion. In the table there are 2.3 million or so clones, approximately 93% of which are singletons. The V call is TRBV15, the J call TRBJ2-6, with TRBD1 identical over 9 bases. The material sequenced was naive CD4+ T cells from PBMCs. The sample's subset: CD45RA+ positively selected. This TCR was sampled from a man in his late teens or twenties in good health. Some clones in this sample may be carry-over from other donors' samples. The CDR3 sequence is CATTGTGSGANVLTF. The DNA for the CDR3 is TGTGCCACCACCGGGACAGGGTCTGGGGCCAACGTCCTGACTTTC.